This TCR beta chain was observed in a study of blood T cell repertoires in COVID-19. Study background: Sites across the United States, Italy and Spain contributed samples from acute and convalescent COVID-19. PBMCs, B-cell-depleted T cells, or T cells provided the cDNA or gDNA that made up the material.

This clone was picked up one time. The V segment lost 6 bases and the J segment 0 bases; nucleotides outside the gene matches: 4. Germline assignment: CDR1 KGHSH and CDR2 LQKENI. The CDR3 sequence is 15 residues long. Clones were read by immunoSEQ multiplex PCR, and TCRdb kept only the in-frame ones, dropping some. The sample includes 150,000 to 200,000 clones, under 85% seen only once; the top ten take 6.5% to 8.5%. Sequencing was done on a sample of peripheral blood. This rearrangement joins TRBV18 to TRBJ2-2, with 7 bases that match TRBD1. The sequence derives from a woman between 65 and 79 years old with COVID-19, enrolled during active disease. The CDR3 region is CASSGTAPNTGELFF. The DNA for the CDR3 is TGTGCCAGCTCCGGGACAGCGCCGAACACCGGGGAGCTGTTTTTT.